This T cell receptor (beta chain) came from a study of CD8+CD57+ T cells in acquired aplastic anemia. Study-wide findings and caveats: CD8+ Simpson's diversity showed no significant patient-control difference.

V was pared by 7 bases and J by 0 bases, with 12 bases between. This CDR3 region has 14 residues. Germline CDR1 and CDR2: SNHLY and FYNNEI. CDR3 and TCR beta VDJ profiling relied on a genomic DNA template. TCRdb fed the reads into MiXCR, producing one record per CDR3 protein. Of more than 150,000 distinct CDR3 sequences in the sample, around 50% were seen once. Flow cytometry had shown expanded CD8+CD57+ cells in the patients chosen for sequencing. This clonotype was observed a few times. Its antigen remains unidentified. V usage is TRBV2 and J usage is TRBJ1-1; D uncertain. This sequence was found in a human donor with aplastic anemia. The source material was sorted CD4+, CD8+, or CD8+CD57+ T cells (not recorded which) from PBMCs. The CDR3 protein is CASTLRRMNTEAFF. CDR3 bases: TGTGCCAGCACCCTAAGAAGAATGAACACTGAAGCTTTCTTT.